This T cell receptor beta chain was recorded in a study of CD8+ T cells in alopecia areata. Study overall: Each day, treated patients took oral tofacitinib twice, at 5 to 10 mg per dose.

CDR1 is SGHRS and CDR2 is YFSETQ in the germline V gene. The CDR3 runs 11 residues. V gave up 4 bases and J gave up 3 bases, with 1 base separating them. Obtained from alopecia areata patients were lesional scalp punch biopsies along with peripheral blood. RNA was isolated and reverse transcribed to cDNA, the sequencing template. The repertoire was sequenced with immunoSEQ multiplex PCR; TCRdb's copy has only in-frame clones and lacks some. Among about 150,000 clones listed, more than 45% were seen once. As to this clone: As yet, its antigen is unknown. The sample has other DNA sequences that encode this CDR3 too.

Study findings and constraints: Scalp samples also contribute reads from the resident alphabeta T cells found in normal skin. An increase in clonality over normal scalp was evident in lesional scalp, especially alopecia totalis/universalis.

V usage is TRBV5-1 and J usage is TRBJ2-2; D gene unclear. The receptor's source is a human donor with alopecia areata. The sequencing here drew on CD8+ T cells sorted from blood, taken at week 0. The DNA of the CDR3 is TGCGCCAGCAGCGACACCGGGGAGCTGTTTTTT. This codes for CASSDTGELFF.